These 24 T cell receptor beta chains originate from one sample sequenced in a study of T cells after posttransplantation cyclophosphamide. The method was immunoSEQ multiplex PCR; TCRdb's version includes in-frame clones alone and lacks a portion of them. The sample yields 30,000 or so clones, without any singletons. The specimen was PBMCs. Receptors were obtained from a woman aged 55-69 years in good health, CMV-negative, and a related stem cell transplant donor.

There are many counts of this clone. The chain recombines TRBV6-2 or TRBV6-3 with TRBJ2-2; 13 bases are a match to TRBD2. The CDR3 runs to 18 residues. Germline lookup yields CDR1 MNHEY and CDR2 SVGEGT. With V trimmed by 2 bases and J by 1 base, 4 bases remained unmatched. The DNA for the CDR3 is TGTGCCAGCAGTTACCCGCGACTAGCGGGAGGGAACACCGGGGAGCTGTTTTTT. Residues: CASSYPRLAGGNTGELFF.

This clone was counted many times. The chain uses TRBV12-3 or TRBV12-4 and TRBJ2-1; 12 bases match TRBD2. The CDR3 loop spans 14 amino acids. The ends lost 6 bases at V and 10 bases at J; junction bases unmatched: 7. CDR3 bases: TGTGCCAGCAGAATGACTAGCGGGGGCGGGGAGCAGTTCTTC. Its protein is CASRMTSGGGEQFF.

Ten or more counts support this clone. The CDR3 DNA is TGTGCCAGCAGTAAATTAGCGGGGGGATACAATGAGCAGTTCTTC. It is translated as CASSKLAGGYNEQFF. The chain has TRBV12-3 or TRBV12-4 and TRBJ2-1; 10 nucleotides match TRBD2. This CDR3 contains 15 residues. The V and J ends lost 5 bases and 4 bases, in that order; junction bases with no gene match: 5.

This clone was counted at least ten times. CDR3 sequence: CASSLGRTGGTEAFF. Here the CDR3 DNA reads TGCGCCAGCAGCTTGGGAAGGACAGGGGGGACTGAAGCTTTCTTT. V and J are TRBV5-1 and TRBJ1-1; 10 bases are shared with TRBD1. With 0 bases clipped from V and 5 bases from J, the junction kept 4 bases outside the gene matches. The CDR3 is made up of 15 amino acids. The V gene's germline CDR1 is SGHRS and CDR2 YFSETQ.

This clone was detected ten times or more. The rearrangement links TRBV12-3 or TRBV12-4 to TRBJ2-5; 12 positions match TRBD2. The CDR3 runs to 13 residues. The J segment lost 9 bases and the V segment lost 11 bases, leaving 10 bases of the junction unmatched. The CDR3, as DNA: TGTGCCCTAGGACTAGCGGGGATTTGGTCCCAGTACTTC. It is translated as CALGLAGIWSQYF.

This CDR3 is CASSQRGGPYQETQYF. The CDR3 DNA is TGCGCCAGCAGCCAACGGGGGGGCCCGTACCAAGAGACCCAGTACTTC. The V gene is TRBV4-1, the J gene TRBJ2-5; 8 nucleotides align to TRBD2. V dropped 2 bases and J dropped 0; count of bases not matched to a gene: 5. CDR1 is MGHRA, CDR2 YSYEKL, per germline. This CDR3 is 16 amino acids long.

There are many counts of this clone. CDR3 protein: CASSLSRSGQGWDSPYEKLFF. DNA for the CDR3: TGTGCCAGCTCACTGAGTAGAAGCGGACAGGGATGGGATAGCCCATATGAAAAACTGTTTTTT. The chain carries TRBV18 and TRBJ1-4, with TRBD1 matching over 8 bases. Germline V lookup: CDR1 KGHSH, CDR2 LQKENI. This CDR3 contains 21 residues. The V and J ends lost 4 bases and 6 bases, in that order; junction bases with no gene match: 25.

In this sample, this clone turned up many times. The chain is built from TRBV7-9 and TRBJ1-3, with D perhaps matching TRBD1 (5 bases). Trimming cost V 2 bases and J 5 bases, with 13 bases left between them. The CDR3 has 15 amino acids. CDR1 is SEHNR and CDR2 is FQNEAQ in the germline V gene (reference sequence). The CDR3 loop is CASSLNSGGRNTIYF. The CDR3 nucleotides are TGTGCCAGCAGCTTAAATAGCGGGGGTCGAAACACCATATATTTT.

This clone showed up just a few times. The J gene is TRBJ1-4, the V gene TRBV28, with 9 bases lining up with TRBD1. The CDR3 is made up of 16 amino acids. Germline V CDR1 and CDR2: MDHEN, SYDVKM. J gave up 8 bases and V 2 bases, and 9 bases lay outside the gene matches. CDR3 loop: CASSLRPGQGLEKLFF. The CDR3 region has the DNA TGTGCCAGCAGTTTACGGCCGGGACAGGGCTTAGAAAAACTGTTTTTT.

This rearrangement joins TRBV5-4 to TRBJ2-5; D gene unclear. Trimming shortened V by 0 bases and J by 5 bases, and 8 bases separated the two germline ends. CDR1 and CDR2 from the germline V gene are SGHNT and YYREEE (reference sequence). The CDR3 contains 13 residues. The CDR3 here is CASSLDLRETQYF. The CDR3, as DNA: TGTGCCAGCAGCTTGGATCTCAGGGAGACCCAGTACTTC.

This clone was observed a handful of times. The gene calls are TRBV5-6 and TRBJ2-3; TRBD1 matches 10 bases. J lost 4 bases, V lost 3 bases, and 11 bases had no gene match. The germline gives CDR1 SGHDT, CDR2 YYEEEE. The CDR3 is made up of 17 amino acids. The CDR3 reads CASSSDRGLAGSDTQYF. In nucleotides, the CDR3 is TGTGCCAGCAGCTCGGACAGGGGGTTAGCAGGGTCAGATACGCAGTATTTT. The variable domain in full, with the rest retrieved from reference TRBV5-6 and TRBJ2-3, is DAGVTQSPTHLIKTRGQQVTLRCSPKSGHDTVSWYQQALGQGPQFIFQYYEEEERQRGNFPDRFSGHQFPNYSSELNVNALLLGDSALYLCASSSDRGLAGSDTQYFGPGTRLTVL.

V usage is TRBV4-3 and J usage is TRBJ2-5; D may be TRBD2 (7 bases). Germline lookup yields CDR1 LGHNA and CDR2 YSLEER. The CDR3 length is 16 residues. Between the trimmed V and J ends, which lost 3 bases and 2 bases, there was a span of 16 bases. CDR3: CASSHKGGAGQETQYF. The CDR3 DNA is TGCGCCAGCAGCCACAAAGGGGGGGCGGGGCAAGAGACCCAGTACTTC.

This clone was detected many times. The chain couples TRBV6-2 or TRBV6-3 to TRBJ2-7; D remains ambiguous. Trimming removed 2 bases at V and 2 bases at J, with 7 bases between. The germline gives CDR1 MNHEY, CDR2 SVGEGT. The CDR3 has 13 amino acids. CDR3 protein: CASSYRLPYEQYF. The DNA of the CDR3 is TGTGCCAGCAGTTACAGACTTCCCTACGAGCAGTACTTC.

Many counts were recorded for this clone. The chain combines TRBV6-5 with TRBJ1-5, with unresolved D. V lost 4 bases to trimming and J lost 7 bases, with 11 bases between them. Germline V lookup: CDR1 MNHEY, CDR2 SVGAGI. CDR3 length: 13 residues. As DNA, the CDR3 is TGTGCCAGCAGTTCCGCGGGTTTGCAGCCCCAGCATTTT. Translation: CASSSAGLQPQHF.

As DNA, the CDR3 is TGTGCCAGCATCAACTTGGGGGCAGGCGAGCAGTACTTC. This gives the protein CASINLGAGEQYF. The chain recombines TRBV6-5 with TRBJ2-7, with D maybe TRBD1 (6 bases). Germline V gene lookup returns CDR1 MNHEY and CDR2 SVGAGI. This CDR3 is built from 13 residues. Trimming stripped 7 bases from V and 6 bases from J, with 16 bases between.

This clone was seen many times. The J gene is TRBJ1-1, the V gene TRBV2; D ambiguous. The CDR3 totals 13 residues. V gave up 3 bases and J gave up 0 bases, with 5 bases separating them. Germline CDR1 is SNHLY and CDR2 is FYNNEI. The CDR3 spells CASSDYMNTEAFF. CDR3 DNA: TGTGCCAGCAGTGATTACATGAACACTGAAGCTTTCTTT.

This clone was seen ten or more times. V gene TRBV7-3 combines with J gene TRBJ2-1, with 7 bases that match TRBD2. Germline V lookup: CDR1 SGHTA, CDR2 FQGTGA. V gave up 5 bases and J gave up 4 bases; unmatched junction bases: 11. CDR3 length: 16 amino acids. DNA of the CDR3: TGTGCCAGCAGCCCGAACGGGGGGAATACATACAATGAGCAGTTCTTC. It is translated as CASSPNGGNTYNEQFF.

The rearrangement uses TRBV29-1 and TRBJ1-2; 8 bases align to TRBD1. With V trimmed by 6 bases and J by 3 bases, 3 bases remained unmatched. Germline CDR1 SQVTM, CDR2 ANQGSEA. CDR3 length: 12 amino acids. The CDR3: CSVGQGDYGYTF. The CDR3 nucleotides are TGCAGCGTCGGACAGGGAGACTATGGCTACACCTTC.

V usage is TRBV19 and J usage is TRBJ2-3; 9 nucleotides agree with TRBD2. V shed 6 bases, J shed 0 bases, and the junction held 4 bases outside the gene matches. The CDR3 totals 15 residues. Germline CDR1 and CDR2: LNHDA and SQIVND (reference sequence). The CDR3 protein is CASRNSGRSTDTQYF. CDR3 in DNA: TGTGCCAGTAGAAATAGCGGGAGAAGCACAGATACGCAGTATTTT.

The table lists this clone with many counts. The chain uses TRBV5-5 and TRBJ1-1; D gene unclear. Germline V CDR1 and CDR2: SGHKS, YYEKEE (reference sequence). V was pared by 0 bases and J by 8 bases, with 8 bases between. This CDR3 comprises 12 residues. Here the CDR3 reads CASSLVGREAFF. The CDR3 region has the DNA TGTGCCAGCAGCTTGGTCGGCAGGGAAGCTTTCTTT. The full variable domain, completed using reference TRBV5-5 and TRBJ1-1, is DAGVTQSPTHLIKTRGQQVTLRCSPISGHKSVSWYQQVLGQGPQFIFQYYEKEERGRGNFPDRFSARQFPNYSSELNVNALLLGDSALYLCASSLVGREAFFGQGTRLTVV.

This clone was seen repeatedly, ten times or more. Its ends do not fully match the called genes, so a read error is possible. This sequence joins TRBV29-1 and TRBJ1-2; D unresolved. There are 12 residues in the CDR3. Germline CDR1 is SQVTM and CDR2 is ANQGSEA. CDR3 in amino acids: CSAEGFSYGYTF. The CDR3 DNA sequence: TGCAGCGCTGAAGGGTTCAGCTATGGCTACACCTTC.

In its sample, this clone was seen many times. V and J are TRBV18 and TRBJ2-7, with 11 positions matching TRBD1. With V trimmed by 3 bases and J by 2 bases, 3 bases remained unmatched. The germline V gene encodes CDR1 KGHSH and CDR2 LQKENI. The CDR3 runs to 15 residues. The CDR3 loop is CASSPPGQGAYEQYF. CDR3 DNA sequence: TGTGCCAGCTCACCGCCGGGACAGGGGGCCTACGAGCAGTACTTC.

In its sample, this clone was seen many times. One junction end does not reproduce the germline sequence, and a read error may be involved. The chain links TRBV6-4 to TRBJ2-4; maybe TRBD2 (5 bases). Germline V CDR1 and CDR2: MRHNA, SNTAGT. CDR3 size: 18 residues. The CDR3 DNA sequence: TGTGCAAGCAACTATTTTGGGATAGCGTTGTTAGCCAAAAACATTCAGTACTTC. Protein: CASNYFGIALLAKNIQYF.

This clone was observed at least ten times. The V and J genes are TRBV6-4 and TRBJ2-1; TRBD2 agrees at 9 bases. The CDR3 sequence is 14 residues long. Trimming removed 5 bases from V and 7 bases from J; junction bases left unmatched: 6. CDR1 and CDR2 from the germline V gene are MRHNA and SNTAGT. Here the CDR3 DNA reads TGTGCCAGCAGTCTTAGCGGGAGAGGTAATGAGCAGTTCTTC. Its translation is CASSLSGRGNEQFF.